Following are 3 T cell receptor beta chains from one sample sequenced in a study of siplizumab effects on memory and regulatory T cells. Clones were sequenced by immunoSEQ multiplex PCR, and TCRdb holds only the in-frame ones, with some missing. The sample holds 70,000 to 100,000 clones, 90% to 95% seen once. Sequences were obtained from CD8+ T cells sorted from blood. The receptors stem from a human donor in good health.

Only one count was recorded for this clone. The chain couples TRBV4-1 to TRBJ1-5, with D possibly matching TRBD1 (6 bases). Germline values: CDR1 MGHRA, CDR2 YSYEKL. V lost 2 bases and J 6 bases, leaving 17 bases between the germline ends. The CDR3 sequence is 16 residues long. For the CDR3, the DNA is TGCGCCAGCAGCCAACCCATGGCAGGGGAAGGTCAGCCCCAGCATTTT. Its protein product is CASSQPMAGEGQPQHF.

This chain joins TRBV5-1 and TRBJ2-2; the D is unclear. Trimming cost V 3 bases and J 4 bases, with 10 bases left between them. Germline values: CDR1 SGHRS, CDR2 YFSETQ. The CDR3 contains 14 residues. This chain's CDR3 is CASSWLELTGELFF. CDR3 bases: TGCGCCAGCAGCTGGCTAGAACTCACCGGGGAGCTGTTTTTT. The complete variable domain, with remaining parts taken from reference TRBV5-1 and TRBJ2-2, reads KAGVTQTPRYLIKTRGQQVTLSCSPISGHRSVSWYQQTPGQGLQFLFEYFSETQRNKGNFPGRFSGRQFSNSRSEMNVSTLELGDSALYLCASSWLELTGELFFGEGSRLTVL.

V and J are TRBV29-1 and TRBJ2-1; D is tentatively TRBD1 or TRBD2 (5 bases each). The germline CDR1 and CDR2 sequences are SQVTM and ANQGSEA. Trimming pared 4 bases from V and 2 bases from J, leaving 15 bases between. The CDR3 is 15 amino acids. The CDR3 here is CSVAPTVGAYNEQFF. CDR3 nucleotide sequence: TGCAGCGTTGCGCCGACAGTGGGGGCCTACAATGAGCAGTTCTTC.